The 30 T cell receptor beta chains below come from one sample, sequenced in a study of spatial heterogeneity in lung cancer. TCRdb reanalysed the 5' RACE reads using MiXCR and keeps one entry per CDR3 protein. This sample has tens of thousands of distinct CDR3 sequences; less than 9% occur once, and the top ten carry 2.5% to 3%. Time point: sample taken at primary tumor resection. From tumor, nontumor lung or frozen PBMC, whole RNA was taken unsorted for sequencing. Sequences were derived from PBMCs, sampled at surgery. These receptors all stem from a female donor with early-stage non-small cell lung cancer.

Many counts were recorded for this clonotype. The chain links TRBV7-2 to TRBJ2-2; tentatively, D is TRBD2 (6 bases). The V and J ends lost 5 bases and 0 bases respectively, with 13 bases between them. This CDR3 contains 16 residues. Germline-derived CDR1 and CDR2 are SGHTA and FQGNSA. CDR3 in DNA: TGTGCCAGCAGCCCACGACTAGTTGCGAACACCGGGGAGCTGTTTTTT. Its protein is CASSPRLVANTGELFF.

The chain carries TRBV5-4 and TRBJ2-5, with TRBD1 matching 10 bases. The trim removed 5 bases at V and 2 bases at J, leaving 3 bases unmatched. Germline values: CDR1 SGHNT, CDR2 YYREEE (reference sequence). CDR3 length equals 14 residues. The CDR3 DNA reads TGTGCCAGCAGTGACAGGGGGCGTCAAGAGACCCAGTACTTC. The encoded protein is CASSDRGRQETQYF.

This clonotype was picked up many times. As DNA, the CDR3 is TGTGCCAGCTCACCTCCGCTCGCGGAGGCCTACGAGCAGTACTTC. It encodes CASSPPLAEAYEQYF. J is TRBJ2-7 and V is TRBV18; weak D call: TRBD2 (5 bases). Trimming removed 3 bases at V and 2 bases at J, with 14 bases between. The V gene's germline CDR1 is KGHSH and CDR2 LQKENI. The CDR3 runs 15 residues.

Many counts were recorded for this clonotype. This chain connects TRBV3-1 to TRBJ2-2; 12 positions match TRBD1. Trimming removed 6 bases from V and 6 bases from J; junction bases left unmatched: 8. The CDR3 loop spans 16 amino acids. Germline V CDR1 and CDR2: LGHDT, YNNKEL (reference sequence). The CDR3 region has the DNA TGTGCCAGCAGGCACCGGGACAGGGGGCCTTCCGGGGAGCTGTTTTTT. It translates to CASRHRDRGPSGELFF. Based on the CDR3 plus reference TRBV3-1 and TRBJ2-2, the full variable domain is DTAVSQTPKYLVTQMGNDKSIKCEQNLGHDTMYWYKQDSKKFLKIMFSYNNKELIINETVPNRFSPKSPDKAHLNLHINSLELGDSAVYFCASRHRDRGPSGELFFGEGSRLTVL.

This clonotype was recorded many times. The rearrangement uses TRBV18 and TRBJ2-1; D is possibly TRBD1 or TRBD2 (5 bases each). The CDR3 is 14 residues long. V lost 2 bases, J lost 9 bases, and 14 bases lay in between. Per the germline V gene, CDR1 is KGHSH and CDR2 is LQKENI. This CDR3 reads CASSPTRGEGEQFF. As DNA, the CDR3 is TGTGCCAGCTCACCAACGAGGGGCGAAGGTGAGCAGTTCTTC.

This clonotype was observed a handful of times. The chain combines TRBV20-1 with TRBJ1-3, with TRBD1 identical over 7 bases. J was trimmed by 0 bases and V by 3 bases; bases with no gene match: 11. Germline V lookup: CDR1 DFQATT, CDR2 SNEGSKA (reference sequence). There are 17 residues in the CDR3. In DNA form, the CDR3 reads TGCAGTGCTAGCCCCATGCGGGACAGTTACTCTGGAAACACCATATATTTT. This gives the protein CSASPMRDSYSGNTIYF.

A few counts support this clonotype. The V gene is TRBV14, the J gene TRBJ2-3, with TRBD2 matching 7 bases. The CDR3 is 15 residues long. In germline, CDR1 is SGHDN, CDR2 FVKESK. Trimming removed 4 bases from V and 0 bases from J; junction bases left unmatched: 4. The CDR3 sequence is CASSRAGRSTDTQYF. The CDR3 coding sequence is TGTGCCAGCAGCCGAGCGGGGCGGAGCACAGATACGCAGTATTTT.

This clonotype was counted at least ten times. The chain links TRBV6-5 to TRBJ1-5, with no clear D. The CDR3 contains 17 residues. Trimming left V 5 bases short and J 3 bases short, with 20 bases between. Germline loops: CDR1 MNHEY, CDR2 SVGAGI. The DNA of the CDR3 is TGTGCCAGCAGTCCCCTAGCCCCCTCTAGGATCAATCAGCCCCAGCATTTT. Protein sequence: CASSPLAPSRINQPQHF.

The CDR3 sequence is CASSLRRDRVFQETQYF. CDR3 coding DNA: TGTGCCAGCAGCTTACGAAGGGACAGGGTCTTCCAAGAGACCCAGTACTTC. V usage is TRBV7-9 and J usage is TRBJ2-5, with 9 bases that match TRBD1. The CDR3 consists of 17 residues. CDR1 and CDR2 from the germline V gene are SEHNR and FQNEAQ (reference sequence). After removal of 2 bases from V and 1 base from J, the junction contained 8 bases not matched to a gene. Complete variable domain (other parts from reference TRBV7-9 and TRBJ2-5): DTGVSQNPRHKITKRGQNVTFRCDPISEHNRLYWYRQTLGQGPEFLTYFQNEAQLEKSRLLSDRFSAERPKGSFSTLEIQRTEQGDSAMYLCASSLRRDRVFQETQYFGPGTRLLVL.

A few counts support this clonotype. The gene calls are TRBV24-1 and TRBJ2-4; 11 positions agree with TRBD1. This CDR3 region has 15 residues. V shed 4 bases and J 8 bases; nucleotides not matched to a gene: 6. CDR1 is KGHDR, CDR2 SFDVKD, per germline. CDR3 protein: CATSDPGQGAYIQYF. CDR3 sequence (DNA): TGTGCCACCAGTGACCCCGGACAGGGGGCTTACATTCAGTACTTC.

This clonotype was picked up many times. This rearrangement joins TRBV11-2 to TRBJ2-7; D is possibly TRBD2 (6 bases). CDR1 SGHAT and CDR2 FQNNGV come from the germline V gene. Trimming removed 6 bases from V and 2 bases from J, with 14 bases in between. The CDR3 consists of 14 residues. The CDR3 here is CASRPRDLAYEQYF. For the CDR3, the DNA is TGTGCCAGCAGACCGCGGGACTTAGCCTACGAGCAGTACTTC.

V is TRBV19 and J is TRBJ2-3, with D possibly TRBD1 on 6 matching bases. From germline, CDR1 is LNHDA and CDR2 SQIVND (reference sequence). Trimming pared 1 base from V and 1 base from J, leaving 9 bases between. There are 15 residues in the CDR3. Written as DNA, the CDR3 is TGTGCCAGTAGTATAGGGGACACTGGCACAGATACGCAGTATTTT. Its protein is CASSIGDTGTDTQYF.

This clonotype was picked up many times. The chain employs TRBV28 and TRBJ1-1; D uncertain. V was pared by 6 bases and J by 6 bases, with 17 bases between. CDR1 MDHEN and CDR2 SYDVKM come from the germline V gene. The CDR3 sequence is 14 residues long. This CDR3 is CASSPIIQVSEAFF. The CDR3 coding sequence is TGTGCCAGCAGCCCCATAATACAAGTCTCTGAAGCTTTCTTT.

This clonotype was detected many times. The V and J genes are TRBV27 and TRBJ1-1; 8 nucleotides line up with TRBD1. There are 17 residues in the CDR3. V lost 0 bases and J lost 5; bases outside the gene matches: 11. CDR1 and CDR2 (germline): MNHEY, SMNVEV (reference sequence). For the CDR3, the DNA is TGTGCCAGCAGTTTATCCCACTTCCGACAGGGGATAACTGAAGCTTTCTTT. Translating gives CASSLSHFRQGITEAFF.

This clonotype was recorded at least ten times. The chain links TRBV20-1 to TRBJ2-3; D not certain. CDR1 is DFQATT, CDR2 SNEGSKA, per germline (reference sequence). The CDR3 sequence is 14 residues long. The ends were cut back, 0 bases at V and 5 bases at J, with 12 bases in the middle. The DNA of the CDR3 is TGCAGTGCTAGAGATGGGCGACTGGGAGATACGCAGTATTTT. It specifies CSARDGRLGDTQYF.

This clonotype has a count of ten or more. This rearrangement joins TRBV5-1 to TRBJ1-3; D not certain. V shed 0 bases and J shed 3 bases, with 4 bases lying between them. The CDR3 totals 13 residues. In germline, CDR1 is SGHRS, CDR2 YFSETQ. The CDR3 region has the DNA TGCGCCAGCAGCTTGGAGGATGGAAACACCATATATTTT. Protein sequence: CASSLEDGNTIYF.

Many counts were recorded for this clonotype. The chain has TRBV5-1 and TRBJ2-3, with 8 bases identical to TRBD2. CDR1 SGHRS and CDR2 YFSETQ come from the germline V gene. Trimming took 5 bases from V and 2 from J; bases not matched to a gene: 7. The CDR3 spans 15 residues. The DNA of the CDR3 is TGCGCCAGCAGTCCCTTAGCGGGGATCACAGATACGCAGTATTTT. The encoded protein is CASSPLAGITDTQYF. Together with reference TRBV5-1 and TRBJ2-3, the CDR3 gives the full variable domain: KAGVTQTPRYLIKTRGQQVTLSCSPISGHRSVSWYQQTPGQGLQFLFEYFSETQRNKGNFPGRFSGRQFSNSRSEMNVSTLELGDSALYLCASSPLAGITDTQYFGPGTRLTVL.

The table lists this clonotype with many counts. The CDR3 loop reads CASSLGQFYEQYF. The DNA of the CDR3 is TGTGCCAGCAGCCTCGGACAGTTCTACGAGCAGTACTTC. The chain uses TRBV28 and TRBJ2-7; D may be TRBD1 (6 bases). The germline gives CDR1 MDHEN, CDR2 SYDVKM. CDR3 length equals 13 residues. The V end was cut by 6 bases, the J end by 3 bases, with 12 bases between.

On this clonotype: This is likely an artifact of a read error, given a far larger clone one base away. The chain combines TRBV14 with TRBJ2-1; the D is unclear. Looked up from germline, CDR1 is SGHDN and CDR2 is FVKESK. The CDR3 extends over 12 amino acids. CDR3 sequence (DNA): TGTGCCAGCAGCCTCGGGTTTAATGAGCTGTTCTTC. Translating gives CASSLGFNELFF.

This chain links TRBV11-1 with TRBJ2-5; D might be TRBD1 or TRBD2, each matching 5 bases. CDR3 length: 16 residues. Germline V CDR1 and CDR2: SGHAT, FQDESV (reference sequence). Trimming removed 5 bases at V and 5 bases at J, with 21 bases between. CDR3 DNA: TGTGCCAGCAGCACGACCGGGACGGGGTACCGGGAGACCCAGTACTTC. It is translated as CASSTTGTGYRETQYF.

This clonotype was counted at least ten times. This chain uses TRBV7-8 with TRBJ2-5; no clear D. The CDR3 spans 11 residues. V dropped 0 bases and J dropped 7 bases, with 3 bases sitting between them. CDR1 and CDR2 from the germline V gene are SGHVS and FQNEAQ. The CDR3 is CASSLAVTQYF. Written as DNA, the CDR3 is TGTGCCAGCAGCTTAGCAGTGACCCAGTACTTC.

This clonotype has a handful of counts. V usage is TRBV6-2 or TRBV6-3 and J usage is TRBJ1-6; the D is unclear. Germline CDR1 reads MNHEY; CDR2 reads SVGEGT. The ends were cut back, 2 bases at V and 7 bases at J, with 6 bases in the middle. This CDR3 contains 13 residues. The CDR3 DNA follows: TGTGCCAGCAGTTACGACTTGAATTCACCCCTCCACTTT. This sequence encodes CASSYDLNSPLHF.

The chain joins TRBV10-3 to TRBJ2-7; TRBD2 aligns across 8 bases. V dropped 10 bases and J dropped 3; count of bases not matched to a gene: 5. Per germline, CDR1 ENHRY and CDR2 SYGVKD. This CDR3 contains 12 residues. Here the CDR3 DNA reads TGTGCCACGGGGGGGCCAGGCTACGAGCAGTACTTC. This sequence encodes CATGGPGYEQYF.

The V call is TRBV19, the J call TRBJ2-3; tentative D call: TRBD2 (5 bases). The ends were cut back, 6 bases at V and 10 bases at J, with 14 bases in the middle. Germline assignment: CDR1 LNHDA and CDR2 SQIVND (reference sequence). CDR3 length equals 12 residues. CDR3 residues: CASRDSFGAQYF. The CDR3 DNA follows: TGTGCCAGTAGGGACTCATTCGGGGCGCAGTATTTT.

This clonotype was counted ten times or more. The chain links TRBV4-1 to TRBJ2-4; perhaps TRBD2 as D (6 bases). The CDR3 has 16 residues. V lost 2 bases to trimming and J lost 7 bases, with 18 bases between them. Germline values: CDR1 MGHRA, CDR2 YSYEKL. As DNA, the CDR3 is TGCGCCAGCAGCCAACTCAAGGGCCCACGGGGGAACATTCAGTACTTC. This gives the protein CASSQLKGPRGNIQYF.

The V and J genes are TRBV4-1 and TRBJ2-1; D may be TRBD2 (5 bases). Germline V gene lookup returns CDR1 MGHRA and CDR2 YSYEKL. The length of the CDR3 is 16 residues. Trimming stripped 4 bases from V and 0 bases from J, with 13 bases between. The CDR3: CASSLMDSSSYNEQFF. DNA for the CDR3: TGCGCCAGCAGCCTCATGGACTCGAGCTCCTACAATGAGCAGTTCTTC.

In this sample, this clonotype turned up many times. The chain is built from TRBV29-1 and TRBJ2-7; D gene unclear. The CDR3 extends over 11 amino acids. V lost 7 bases and J lost 3, with 10 bases in between. Germline CDR1 reads SQVTM; CDR2 reads ANQGSEA. The CDR3 region is CSGLSNYEQYF. The CDR3 region has the DNA TGCAGCGGACTCTCTAACTACGAGCAGTACTTC.

V usage is TRBV18 and J usage is TRBJ1-5; no reliable D call. V gave up 3 bases and J gave up 1 base, with 10 bases separating them. The CDR3 runs 15 residues. CDR1 and CDR2 from the germline V gene are KGHSH and LQKENI. This chain's CDR3 is CASSPGFQSNQPQHF. DNA of the CDR3: TGTGCCAGCTCACCGGGCTTCCAGAGCAATCAGCCCCAGCATTTT.

This clonotype was recorded at least ten times. The V call is TRBV7-2, the J call TRBJ2-7; 11 nucleotides agree with TRBD2. Looked up from germline, CDR1 is SGHTA and CDR2 is FQGNSA. This CDR3 is 14 amino acids long. Trimming removed 5 bases from V and 3 bases from J; junction bases left unmatched: 3. CDR3 in amino acids: CASSISGGGYEQYF. In DNA, the CDR3 is TGTGCCAGCAGCATTAGCGGGGGGGGCTACGAGCAGTACTTC.

This clonotype was counted many times. The V and J genes are TRBV18 and TRBJ2-5; D is ambiguous. Germline V gene data show CDR1 as KGHSH and CDR2 as LQKENI. V was cut by 3 bases and J by 2 bases, with 10 bases left in between. The CDR3 has 14 residues. DNA for the CDR3: TGTGCCAGCTCACCCCCTCTCCAGCAAGAGACCCAGTACTTC. This sequence encodes CASSPPLQQETQYF.